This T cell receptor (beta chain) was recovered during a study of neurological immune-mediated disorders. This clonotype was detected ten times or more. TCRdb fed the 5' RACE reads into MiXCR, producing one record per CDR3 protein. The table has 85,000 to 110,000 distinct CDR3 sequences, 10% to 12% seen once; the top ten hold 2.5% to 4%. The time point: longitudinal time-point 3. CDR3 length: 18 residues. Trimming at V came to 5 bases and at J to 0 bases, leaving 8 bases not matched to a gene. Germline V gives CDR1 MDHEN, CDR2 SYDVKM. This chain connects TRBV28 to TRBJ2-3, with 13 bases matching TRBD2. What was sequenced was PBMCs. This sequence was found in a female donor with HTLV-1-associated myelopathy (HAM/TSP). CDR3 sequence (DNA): TGTGCCAGCAGTAACGGACTAGCGGGGGATTCTAGCACAGATACGCAGTATTTT. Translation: CASSNGLAGDSSTDTQYF.